Listed here are 21 T cell receptor beta chains from one sample, sequenced in a study of cytomegalovirus exposure and HLA in healthy donors. The PCR had 60 Vbeta and 13 Jbeta primers. Assay used: immunoSEQ multiplex PCR; TCRdb lists only in-frame clones, some missing. The table includes roughly 150,000 clones, 60% to 85% detected once. Source material: PBMCs. Every receptor here comes from a man between 50 and 59 years old in good health and CMV-seropositive.

V and J are TRBV9 and TRBJ2-5; the match to TRBD2 covers 7 bases. The ends lost 0 bases at V and 2 bases at J; junction bases unmatched: 4. CDR3 length equals 15 residues. Germline CDR1 and CDR2: SGDLS and YYNGEE. CDR3 sequence reads: CASSVVHGGQETQYF. The CDR3 DNA is TGTGCCAGCAGCGTAGTTCACGGGGGGCAAGAGACCCAGTACTTC.

CDR3 in DNA: TGTGCCAGCAGCTTAAAAGGGGACTCTGGGGCCAACGTCCTGACTTTC. Protein: CASSLKGDSGANVLTF. The chain is built from TRBV7-3 and TRBJ2-6; TRBD1 is a possible D gene (5 bases). V was trimmed by 1 base and J by 0 bases, leaving 7 bases between them. This CDR3 contains 16 residues. Germline V CDR1 and CDR2: SGHTA, FQGTGA.

This clone has only a few counts. The rearrangement uses TRBV9 and TRBJ2-2; 7 nucleotides agree with TRBD2. The CDR3 has 16 amino acids. Germline V CDR1 and CDR2: SGDLS, YYNGEE. Trimming cost V 3 bases and J 8 bases; bases outside gene matches: 13. CDR3 sequence (DNA): TGTGCCAGCAGCGGGCTCACTCGGGGGGTACCGGGGGAGCTGTTTTTT. This translates into CASSGLTRGVPGELFF. The whole variable domain, remainder taken from reference TRBV9 and TRBJ2-2, is DSGVTQTPKHLITATGQRVTLRCSPRSGDLSVYWYQQSLDQGLQFLIQYYNGEERAKGNILERFSAQQFPDLHSELNLSSLELGDSALYFCASSGLTRGVPGELFFGEGSRLTVL.

The J gene is TRBJ2-5, the V gene TRBV6-5; TRBD1 aligns across 8 bases. The CDR3 consists of 13 residues. V gave up 5 bases and J gave up 5 bases; unmatched junction bases: 4. In germline, CDR1 is MNHEY, CDR2 SVGAGI. The CDR3 DNA reads as TGTGCCAGCAGTCGACAGGGGATCGAGACCCAGTACTTC. This sequence encodes CASSRQGIETQYF.

The J gene is TRBJ1-3, the V gene TRBV5-1; a weak D match, TRBD1 (6 bases). Looked up from germline, CDR1 is SGHRS and CDR2 is YFSETQ. The V end lost 4 bases, the J end lost 2 bases, and 10 bases lay between the germline ends. CDR3 size: 14 residues. The CDR3 DNA reads as TGCGCCAGCAGCCGGACAGTTACTGGAAACACCATATATTTT. Translation gives CASSRTVTGNTIYF.

The V gene is TRBV27, the J gene TRBJ1-4; D unresolved. Trimming shortened V by 6 bases and J by 3 bases, and 14 bases separated the two germline ends. The length of the CDR3 is 15 residues. Germline assignment: CDR1 MNHEY and CDR2 SMNVEV (reference sequence). CDR3 sequence reads: CASSLTSSANEKLFF. The CDR3 nucleotides read TGTGCCAGCAGCCTAACCTCGTCGGCTAATGAAAAACTGTTTTTT.

V and J are TRBV7-3 and TRBJ2-7, with D tentatively TRBD2 (6 bases). From germline, CDR1 is SGHTA and CDR2 FQGTGA. The V gene lost 5 bases and the J gene lost 5 bases, with 13 bases spanning the gap. The CDR3 is 13 amino acids. The CDR3 coding sequence is TGTGCCAGCAGCCTCGCCGGGGGAAACGAGCAGTACTTC. Residues: CASSLAGGNEQYF.

The J gene is TRBJ2-5, the V gene TRBV7-9; TRBD1 matches 9 bases. J gave up 7 bases and V 3 bases, and 12 bases lay outside the gene matches. CDR3 length equals 16 residues. Germline V gene lookup returns CDR1 SEHNR and CDR2 FQNEAQ (reference sequence). The CDR3 is CASSFLGQGQGGTQYF. As DNA, the CDR3 is TGTGCCAGCAGCTTCCTCGGACAGGGGCAGGGGGGGACCCAGTACTTC.

Comments on this clone: The same CDR3 can be traced to other DNA sequences in this sample. V is TRBV28 and J is TRBJ1-2; TRBD1 aligns across 8 bases. Germline lookup yields CDR1 MDHEN and CDR2 SYDVKM. The V and J ends lost 4 bases and 4 bases, in that order; junction bases with no gene match: 5. This CDR3 is 14 amino acids long. CDR3 in DNA: TGTGCCAGCAGTTCAGGGGGCTTGGGCTATGGCTACACCTTC. Residues: CASSSGGLGYGYTF.

The J gene is TRBJ1-2, the V gene TRBV5-4; D may be TRBD1 (6 bases). The CDR3 extends over 16 amino acids. CDR1 and CDR2 from the germline V gene are SGHNT and YYREEE (reference sequence). With 0 bases removed from V and 3 bases from J, the gap between germline ends came to 15 bases. The CDR3 nucleotides are TGTGCCAGCAGCTTGGCAGGGGTTGGTTCCGACTATGGCTACACCTTC. Translation gives CASSLAGVGSDYGYTF.

The chain is built from TRBV18 and TRBJ2-6; a possible D gene is TRBD1 (6 bases). This CDR3 comprises 17 residues. Trimming pared 3 bases from V and 2 bases from J, leaving 14 bases between. The germline V gene has CDR1 KGHSH and CDR2 LQKENI. The chain's CDR3 is CASSPLAGVTGANVLTF. In DNA, the CDR3 is TGTGCCAGCTCACCTTTGGCAGGGGTTACTGGGGCCAACGTCCTGACTTTC.

The rearrangement joins TRBV6-5 to TRBJ2-3; 7 bases are shared with TRBD1. Germline CDR1 MNHEY, CDR2 SVGAGI. The V gene end was trimmed by 6 bases and the J gene end by 3 bases; junction bases not matched to a gene: 3. This CDR3 is 13 amino acids long. CDR3 in amino acids: CASRETGTDTQYF. The DNA for the CDR3 is TGTGCCAGCAGGGAGACAGGGACAGATACGCAGTATTTT.

This clone was counted only a few times. V is TRBV5-1 and J is TRBJ1-3; D may be TRBD1 (6 bases). The V gene's germline CDR1 is SGHRS and CDR2 YFSETQ. The CDR3 length is 16 residues. Between the trimmed V and J ends, which lost 0 bases and 0 bases, there was a span of 10 bases. This chain's CDR3 is CASSLGQALSGNTIYF. For the CDR3, the DNA is TGCGCCAGCAGCTTGGGACAGGCGCTCTCTGGAAACACCATATATTTT.

This clone was seen a single time. The chain recombines TRBV5-1 with TRBJ1-1; TRBD1 aligns across 8 bases. Germline V CDR1 and CDR2: SGHRS, YFSETQ. Germline trimming cut 4 bases from V and 3 bases from J; bases unmatched to any gene: 5. The CDR3 runs 14 residues. CDR3 sequence (DNA): TGCGCCAGCAGCCACCAGGACAGGGACACTGAAGCTTTCTTT. Translation gives CASSHQDRDTEAFF.

The chain recombines TRBV14 with TRBJ1-1; maybe TRBD1 (6 bases). The CDR3 consists of 15 residues. Germline CDR1 reads SGHDN; CDR2 reads FVKESK. The V end lost 4 bases, the J end lost 0 bases, and 12 bases lay between the germline ends. CDR3 residues: CASSPQGALNTEAFF. CDR3 DNA sequence: TGTGCCAGCAGCCCACAGGGTGCTTTGAACACTGAAGCTTTCTTT. The entire variable domain, with the rest obtained from reference TRBV14 and TRBJ1-1, is as follows: EAGVTQFPSHSVIEKGQTVTLRCDPISGHDNLYWYRRVMGKEIKFLLHFVKESKQDESGMPNNRFLAERTGGTYSTLKVQPAELEDSGVYFCASSPQGALNTEAFFGQGTRLTVV.

This clone was detected only a few times. The chain links TRBV4-3 to TRBJ2-7; TRBD1 matches at 9 bases. With V trimmed by 1 base and J by 5 bases, 9 bases remained unmatched. CDR3 length: 16 residues. Germline CDR1 reads LGHNA; CDR2 reads YSLEER. The CDR3 is CASSQVLGQGNHEQYF. Here the CDR3 DNA reads TGCGCCAGCAGCCAAGTCCTGGGACAGGGAAATCACGAGCAGTACTTC.

V usage is TRBV7-2 and J usage is TRBJ2-2; 8 bases match TRBD2. The V gene end was trimmed by 5 bases and the J gene end by 6 bases; junction bases not matched to a gene: 11. The CDR3 loop spans 16 amino acids. The germline V gene encodes CDR1 SGHTA and CDR2 FQGNSA. CDR3 residues: CASSHTRGGHSGELFF. The CDR3 DNA is TGTGCCAGCAGCCACACTCGGGGGGGCCATTCCGGGGAGCTGTTTTTT.

The chain is built from TRBV7-2 and TRBJ1-1; D not resolved. CDR1 is SGHTA and CDR2 is FQGNSA in the germline V gene. Deletions cut 0 bases from V and 1 base from J, with 12 bases between. The CDR3 length is 16 residues. CDR3: CASSLAESRQNTEAFF. CDR3 nucleotide sequence: TGTGCCAGCAGCTTAGCGGAATCCAGGCAGAACACTGAAGCTTTCTTT.

This chain links TRBV7-9 with TRBJ2-1; TRBD1 is a possible D gene (5 bases). Germline V CDR1 and CDR2: SEHNR, FQNEAQ (reference sequence). This CDR3 region has 17 residues. The ends were cut back, 6 bases at V and 8 bases at J, with 26 bases in the middle. Here the CDR3 DNA reads TGTGCCAGCAGACCCCCGCCTCGGTTCTCAAGGGGCGATGAGCAGTTCTTC. This translates into CASRPPPRFSRGDEQFF.

In this sample, this clone turned up a few times. The rearrangement links TRBV7-9 to TRBJ1-2, with TRBD1 matching over 7 bases. V was clipped by 4 bases and J by 5 bases; unmatched bases: 16. Germline V gives CDR1 SEHNR, CDR2 FQNEAQ (reference sequence). The CDR3 runs to 17 residues. CDR3 coding DNA: TGTGCCAGCAGCTCCGGGACAGAGACCGAAAGGCTTTATGGCTACACCTTC. It translates to CASSSGTETERLYGYTF.

This clone was counted a single time. V gene TRBV12-2 combines with J gene TRBJ1-2; the table gives TRBD1 as D, unverified against the DNA. TRBV12-2 is a pseudogene locus. The CDR3 spans 14 residues. In nucleotides, the CDR3 is TGTGCAAGTCGCCGAGGACAGCCCAACTATGGCTACACCTTC. Protein product: CASRRGQPNYGYTF.